Presented here are 25 T cell receptor beta chains from one specimen sequenced in a study of T-cell memory formation after mild COVID-19. MiXCR, applied by TCRdb to the 5' RACE reads, yields one record per CDR3 protein. The repertoire holds roughly 450,000 distinct CDR3 sequences, with around a sixth as singletons. The material sequenced was PBMCs or a T cell subset sorted from them (not recorded which). The receptors shown here come from an adult woman who had mild COVID-19 (a few samples of this study predate the infection). Cell type and time point are not known.

This rearrangement joins TRBV11-2 to TRBJ1-5; D uncertain. V lost 2 bases and J 4 bases, leaving 6 bases between the germline ends. Germline assignment: CDR1 SGHAT and CDR2 FQNNGV. There are 13 residues in the CDR3. CDR3: CASSLSRNQPQHF. The CDR3 DNA follows: TGTGCCAGCAGCTTATCTAGGAATCAGCCCCAGCATTTT.

The chain uses TRBV13 and TRBJ1-1, with D possibly matching TRBD1 (5 bases). V lost 5 bases and J lost 7, with 26 bases in between. In germline, CDR1 is PRHDT, CDR2 FYEKMQ (reference sequence). The CDR3 is 17 amino acids. CDR3 sequence (DNA): TGTGCCAGCAGCGGTAAGGGGACGCTGGAGGTTCACAGTGAAGCTTTCTTT. Amino acid sequence: CASSGKGTLEVHSEAFF.

The V gene is TRBV29-1, the J gene TRBJ2-6; 7 bases are a match to TRBD1. Germline trimming cut 6 bases from V and 0 bases from J; bases unmatched to any gene: 11. CDR3 size: 17 residues. Germline V gene lookup returns CDR1 SQVTM and CDR2 ANQGSEA. The CDR3 DNA sequence: TGCAGCGTCGCCCACAGGGGCCTACGCTCTGGGGCCAACGTCCTGACTTTC. This sequence encodes CSVAHRGLRSGANVLTF.

This clonotype was detected a few times. The chain links TRBV30 to TRBJ1-6; D gene ambiguous. The CDR3 extends over 12 amino acids. With 3 bases removed from V and 5 bases from J, the gap between germline ends came to 5 bases. From germline, CDR1 is GTSNPN and CDR2 SVGIG (reference sequence). CDR3 region: CAWRQDNSPLHF. The CDR3 DNA sequence: TGTGCCTGGAGGCAGGATAATTCACCCCTCCACTTT.

This chain links TRBV4-1 with TRBJ2-7, with D perhaps matching TRBD1 or TRBD2 (5 bases each). The CDR3 spans 15 residues. V was shortened by 1 base and J by 2 bases, with 12 bases between the two germline ends. Looked up from germline, CDR1 is MGHRA and CDR2 is YSYEKL. CDR3 amino acids: CASSQGMGPTYEQYF. As DNA, the CDR3 is TGCGCCAGCAGCCAAGGTATGGGACCCACCTACGAGCAGTACTTC.

This clonotype showed up just a few times. The rearrangement uses TRBV12-3 or TRBV12-4 and TRBJ2-2; 15 bases fit TRBD2. V shed 3 bases and J 6 bases; nucleotides not matched to a gene: 5. The CDR3 covers 17 residues. CDR3 residues: CASSFRTSGRVAGELFF. The CDR3 bases are TGTGCCAGCAGTTTTAGGACTAGCGGGAGGGTCGCCGGGGAGCTGTTTTTT.

A few counts support this clonotype. The chain combines TRBV6-5 with TRBJ2-7; weak D call: TRBD2 (6 bases). V was shortened by 5 bases and J by 3 bases, with 14 bases between the two germline ends. There are 14 residues in the CDR3. In germline, CDR1 is MNHEY, CDR2 SVGAGI. Written as DNA, the CDR3 is TGTGCCAGCAGTGAGGGGACTGGGGGCTACGAGCAGTACTTC. It yields the protein CASSEGTGGYEQYF.

J is TRBJ2-7 and V is TRBV12-3 or TRBV12-4; D uncertain. This CDR3 is built from 11 residues. Between the trimmed V and J ends, which lost 5 bases and 7 bases, there was a span of 9 bases. CDR3: CASSRYSEQYF. The DNA for the CDR3 is TGTGCCAGCAGTCGGTACTCAGAGCAGTACTTC.

The gene calls are TRBV2 and TRBJ2-7; 7 bases are a match to TRBD1. Germline CDR1 reads SNHLY; CDR2 reads FYNNEI. The CDR3 is 13 amino acids. Trimming at V came to 9 bases and at J to 1 base, leaving 6 bases not matched to a gene. Written as DNA, the CDR3 is TGTGCCAGGACCGGGACAGCATCCTACGAGCAGTACTTC. It translates to CARTGTASYEQYF.

This clonotype has a handful of counts. The V gene is TRBV19, the J gene TRBJ1-1, with a possible D match to TRBD1 (5 bases). The germline V gene has CDR1 LNHDA and CDR2 SQIVND (reference sequence). V dropped 6 bases and J dropped 1 base, with 12 bases sitting between them. The CDR3 has 14 residues. The CDR3 nucleotides read TGTGCCAGTAGATCACAGGCGCCGAACACTGAAGCTTTCTTT. It specifies CASRSQAPNTEAFF. The full variable domain, its missing parts supplied by reference TRBV19 and TRBJ1-1, is DGGITQSPKYLFRKEGQNVTLSCEQNLNHDAMYWYRQDPGQGLRLIYYSQIVNDFQKGDIAEGYSVSREKKESFPLTVTSAQKNPTAFYLCASRSQAPNTEAFFGQGTRLTVV.

This clonotype was detected a few times. The J gene is TRBJ2-7, the V gene TRBV2, with D perhaps TRBD2 (6 bases). V lost 4 bases to trimming and J lost 5 bases, with 15 bases between them. The CDR3 spans 14 residues. Looked up from germline, CDR1 is SNHLY and CDR2 is FYNNEI. DNA for the CDR3: TGTGCCAGCAGTGCGCGGGGAAGAGGGGACGAGCAGTACTTC. It is translated as CASSARGRGDEQYF.

This clonotype was observed many times. This sequence joins TRBV30 and TRBJ2-7; 7 bases map to TRBD1. This CDR3 is 13 amino acids long. J lost 3 bases, V lost 7 bases, and 9 bases had no gene match. Germline V gives CDR1 GTSNPN, CDR2 SVGIG (reference sequence). CDR3 protein: CASVPRTGYEQYF. The CDR3, as DNA: TGTGCCTCCGTCCCACGGACAGGCTACGAGCAGTACTTC.

In its sample, this clonotype was seen a few times. The chain employs TRBV3-1 and TRBJ1-1; D is unclear. Trimming removed 4 bases at V and 0 bases at J, with 12 bases between. This CDR3 spans 15 amino acids. The V gene's germline CDR1 is LGHDT and CDR2 YNNKEL (reference sequence). The CDR3 region is CASSRQLRVNTEAFF. DNA for the CDR3: TGTGCCAGCAGCCGCCAATTGAGGGTGAACACTGAAGCTTTCTTT.

As regards this clonotype: The junction and the germline gene differ at one end; a read error may be behind it. The chain recombines TRBV5-5 with TRBJ2-1; no definite D call. The CDR3 covers 11 residues. The germline V gene encodes CDR1 SGHKS and CDR2 YYEKEE (reference sequence). CDR3 protein: CASSLGQYQVF. The CDR3, as DNA: TGTGCCAGCAGCTTGGGTCAGTACCAGGTCTTC.

The J gene is TRBJ2-5, the V gene TRBV29-1, with D possibly TRBD1 on 6 matching bases. Germline V gene sequence: CDR1 SQVTM, CDR2 ANQGSEA. The CDR3 runs 14 residues. Trimming took 8 bases from V and 3 from J, leaving 19 bases between them. The DNA for the CDR3 is TGCAGCCTTAAGACAGGAATCGTCAAAGAGACCCAGTACTTC. It translates to CSLKTGIVKETQYF.

A few counts support this clonotype. The chain uses TRBV20-1 and TRBJ1-5; D perhaps matches TRBD1 (5 bases). The CDR3 runs 15 residues. Germline CDR1 is DFQATT and CDR2 is SNEGSKA (reference sequence). Trimming stripped 0 bases from V and 3 bases from J, with 12 bases between. The DNA of the CDR3 is TGCAGTGCTAGAGATCTGGGACGGCCCAATCAGCCCCAGCATTTT. This encodes CSARDLGRPNQPQHF.

The chain uses TRBV19 and TRBJ2-1; possible D gene TRBD2, 5 bases. The CDR3 contains 15 residues. Between the trimmed V and J ends, which lost 5 bases and 4 bases, there was a span of 15 bases. Germline assignment: CDR1 LNHDA and CDR2 SQIVND (reference sequence). As DNA, the CDR3 is TGTGCCAGTAGTCCCTCCCCAGCGGTATACAATGAGCAGTTCTTC. Protein: CASSPSPAVYNEQFF.

The genes are TRBV4-3 and TRBJ2-1, with D possibly being TRBD1 (5 bases). The CDR3 totals 14 residues. Trimming left V 0 bases short and J 6 bases short, with 9 bases between. In germline, CDR1 is LGHNA, CDR2 YSLEER. Written as DNA, the CDR3 is TGCGCCAGCAGCCAAGAAGGACAAAGCAATGAGCAGTTCTTC. This codes for CASSQEGQSNEQFF.

The J gene is TRBJ2-5, the V gene TRBV11-1, with TRBD2 identical over 7 bases. Germline V gives CDR1 SGHAT, CDR2 FQDESV (reference sequence). V dropped 3 bases and J dropped 2; count of bases not matched to a gene: 6. The CDR3 spans 15 residues. The CDR3 spells CASSLWGTTQETQYF. CDR3 DNA sequence: TGTGCCAGCAGCTTGTGGGGGACTACTCAAGAGACCCAGTACTTC.

This chain connects TRBV6-5 to TRBJ1-1; 9 positions match TRBD1. The CDR3 spans 15 residues. V trimming: 5 bases; J trimming: 2 bases; junction bases outside the gene matches: 6. Germline CDR1 and CDR2: MNHEY and SVGAGI. CDR3 DNA sequence: TGTGCCAGCAGTAAACAGGGGGCTGTTAACACTGAAGCTTTCTTT. Protein product: CASSKQGAVNTEAFF.

This chain joins TRBV6-5 and TRBJ1-1; tentative D call: TRBD1 (5 bases). The germline V and J ends were trimmed by 2 bases and 0 bases, with 10 bases remaining between them. Germline V lookup: CDR1 MNHEY, CDR2 SVGAGI. The CDR3 loop spans 15 amino acids. The CDR3 DNA follows: TGTGCCAGCAGTTACCAAGGCAGGGTGAACACTGAAGCTTTCTTT. Amino acids: CASSYQGRVNTEAFF.

This clonotype came up a few times. This chain uses TRBV18 with TRBJ2-1, with 8 bases that match TRBD2. The CDR3 sequence is 15 residues long. Germline V gives CDR1 KGHSH, CDR2 LQKENI. V shed 1 base, J shed 9 bases, and the junction held 8 bases outside the gene matches. CDR3 coding DNA: TGTGCCAGCTCACCACGTGTTGCGGGAGGAGGTGAGCAGTTCTTC. Translated, it gives CASSPRVAGGGEQFF.

This clonotype was picked up a small number of times. The chain recombines TRBV7-3 with TRBJ2-1, with D possibly matching TRBD2 (6 bases). V was clipped by 1 base and J by 5 bases, with 12 bases between them. From germline, CDR1 is SGHTA and CDR2 FQGTGA. The CDR3 contains 15 residues. Written as DNA, the CDR3 is TGTGCCAGCAGCTTAAAGCTTGGCGGGAACAATGAGCAGTTCTTC. It is translated as CASSLKLGGNNEQFF.

This clonotype appeared a few times. This chain connects TRBV5-6 to TRBJ2-5; D possibly corresponds to TRBD1 (5 bases). V lost 2 bases and J 2 bases, leaving 16 bases between the germline ends. The length of the CDR3 is 16 residues. In germline, CDR1 is SGHDT, CDR2 YYEEEE. CDR3 residues: CASSLFQGAGQETQYF. The CDR3 DNA follows: TGTGCCAGCAGCTTATTCCAAGGAGCAGGGCAAGAGACCCAGTACTTC.

This chain connects TRBV6-5 to TRBJ2-2; D ambiguous. CDR3 length equals 14 residues. CDR1 and CDR2 (germline): MNHEY, SVGAGI. The V end lost 5 bases, the J end lost 4 bases, and 11 bases lay between the germline ends. The CDR3: CASSRASGTGELFF. The DNA of the CDR3 is TGTGCCAGCAGTAGGGCTAGTGGCACCGGGGAGCTGTTTTTT.